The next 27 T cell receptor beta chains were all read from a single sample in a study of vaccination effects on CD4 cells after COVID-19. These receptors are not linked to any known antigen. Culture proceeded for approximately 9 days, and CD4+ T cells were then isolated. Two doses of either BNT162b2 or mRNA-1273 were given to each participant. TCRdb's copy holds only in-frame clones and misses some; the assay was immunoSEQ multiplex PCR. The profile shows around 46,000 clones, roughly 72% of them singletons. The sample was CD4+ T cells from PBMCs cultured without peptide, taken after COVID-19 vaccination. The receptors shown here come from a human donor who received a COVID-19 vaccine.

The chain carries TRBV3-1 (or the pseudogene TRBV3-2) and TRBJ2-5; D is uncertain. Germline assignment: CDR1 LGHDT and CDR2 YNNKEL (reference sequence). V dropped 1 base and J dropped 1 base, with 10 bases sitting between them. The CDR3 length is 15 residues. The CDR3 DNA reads TGTGCCAGCAGCCAAGGCCGTGTGGGCCAAGAGACCCAGTACTTC. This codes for CASSQGRVGQETQYF.

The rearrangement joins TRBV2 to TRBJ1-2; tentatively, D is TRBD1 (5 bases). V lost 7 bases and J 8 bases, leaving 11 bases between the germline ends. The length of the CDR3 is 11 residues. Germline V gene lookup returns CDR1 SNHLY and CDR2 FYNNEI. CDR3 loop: CASTLWGGYTF. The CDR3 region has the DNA TGTGCCAGCACCCTATGGGGCGGCTACACCTTC. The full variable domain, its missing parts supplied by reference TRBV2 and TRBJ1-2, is EPEVTQTPSHQVTQMGQEVILRCVPISNHLYFYWYRQILGQKVEFLVSFYNNEISEKSEIFDDQFSVERPDGSNFTLKIRSTKLEDSAMYFCASTLWGGYTFGSGTRLTVV.

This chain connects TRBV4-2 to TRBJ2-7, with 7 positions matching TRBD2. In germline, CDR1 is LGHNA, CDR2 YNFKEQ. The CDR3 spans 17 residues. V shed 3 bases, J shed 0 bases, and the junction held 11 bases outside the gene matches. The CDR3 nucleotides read TGTGCCAGCAGCCAGGCTTCGTGGGGCGGGAGCTCCTACGAGCAGTACTTC. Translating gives CASSQASWGGSSYEQYF.

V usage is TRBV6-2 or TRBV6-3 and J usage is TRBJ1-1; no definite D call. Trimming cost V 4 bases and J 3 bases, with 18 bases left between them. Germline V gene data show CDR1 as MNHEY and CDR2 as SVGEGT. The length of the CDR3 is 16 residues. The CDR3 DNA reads TGTGCCAGCAGTTCCGGGCCCACGAGGAAGGACACTGAAGCTTTCTTT. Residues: CASSSGPTRKDTEAFF.

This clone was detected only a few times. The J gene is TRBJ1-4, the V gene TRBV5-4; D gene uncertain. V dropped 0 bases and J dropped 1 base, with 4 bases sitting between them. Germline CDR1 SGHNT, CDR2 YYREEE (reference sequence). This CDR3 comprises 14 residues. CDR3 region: CASSLGVTNEKLFF. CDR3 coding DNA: TGTGCCAGCAGCTTGGGGGTAACTAATGAAAAACTGTTTTTT.

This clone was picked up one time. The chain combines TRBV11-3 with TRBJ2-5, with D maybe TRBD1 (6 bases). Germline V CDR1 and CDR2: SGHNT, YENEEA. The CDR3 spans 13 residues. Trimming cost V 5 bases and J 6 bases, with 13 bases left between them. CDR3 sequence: CASSETGWQTQYF. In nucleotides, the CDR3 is TGTGCCAGCAGCGAAACAGGGTGGCAGACCCAGTACTTC.

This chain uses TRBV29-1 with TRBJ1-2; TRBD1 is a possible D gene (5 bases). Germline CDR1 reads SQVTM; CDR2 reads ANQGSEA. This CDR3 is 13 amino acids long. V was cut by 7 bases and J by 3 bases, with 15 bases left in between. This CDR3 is CSDKGQLDYGYTF. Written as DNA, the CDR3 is TGCAGCGACAAGGGGCAGTTGGACTATGGCTACACCTTC.

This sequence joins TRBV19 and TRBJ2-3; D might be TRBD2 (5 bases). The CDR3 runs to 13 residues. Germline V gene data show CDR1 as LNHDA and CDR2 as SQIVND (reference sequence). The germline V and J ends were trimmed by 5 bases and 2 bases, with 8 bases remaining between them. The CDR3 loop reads CASSELVTDTQYF. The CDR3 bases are TGTGCCAGTAGTGAACTAGTCACAGATACGCAGTATTTT.

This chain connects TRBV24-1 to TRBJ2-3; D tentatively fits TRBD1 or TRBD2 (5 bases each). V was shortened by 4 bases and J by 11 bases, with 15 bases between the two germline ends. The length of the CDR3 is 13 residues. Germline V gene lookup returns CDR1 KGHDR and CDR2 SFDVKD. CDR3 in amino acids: CATSDSGRFGQYF. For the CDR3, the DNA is TGTGCCACCAGTGACTCGGGACGCTTCGGGCAGTATTTT.

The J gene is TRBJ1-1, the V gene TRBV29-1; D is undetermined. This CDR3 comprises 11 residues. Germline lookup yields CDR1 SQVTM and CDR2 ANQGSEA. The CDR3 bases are TGCAGTCGACCTAGGGAGACTGAAGCTTTCTTT. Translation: CSRPRETEAFF.

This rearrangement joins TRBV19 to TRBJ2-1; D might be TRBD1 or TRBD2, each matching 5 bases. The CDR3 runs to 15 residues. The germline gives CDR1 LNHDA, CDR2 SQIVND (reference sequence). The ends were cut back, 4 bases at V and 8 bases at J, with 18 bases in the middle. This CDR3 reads CASSKTRGSGDEQFF. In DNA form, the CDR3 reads TGTGCCAGTAGTAAAACTCGGGGCAGTGGCGATGAGCAGTTCTTC.

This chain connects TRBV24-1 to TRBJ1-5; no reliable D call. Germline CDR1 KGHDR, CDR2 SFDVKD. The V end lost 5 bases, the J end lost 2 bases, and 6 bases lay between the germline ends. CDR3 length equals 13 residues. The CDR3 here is CATSVVGNQPQHF. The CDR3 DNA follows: TGTGCCACCAGTGTTGTTGGCAATCAGCCCCAGCATTTT.

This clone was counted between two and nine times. The DNA of the CDR3 is TGCGCCAGCAGCTTGGAGTGGGAAAACTATGGCTACACCTTC. This codes for CASSLEWENYGYTF. This chain uses TRBV5-1 with TRBJ1-2; D gene uncertain. This CDR3 is 14 amino acids long. Germline V gives CDR1 SGHRS, CDR2 YFSETQ. Trimming removed 0 bases at V and 2 bases at J, with 8 bases between.

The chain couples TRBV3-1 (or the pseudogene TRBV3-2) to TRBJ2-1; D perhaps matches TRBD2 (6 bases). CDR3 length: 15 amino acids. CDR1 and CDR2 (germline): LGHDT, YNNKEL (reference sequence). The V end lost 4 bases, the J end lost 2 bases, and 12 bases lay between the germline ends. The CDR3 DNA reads TGTGCCAGCAGCCGAGGGACTGTTACCTACAATGAGCAGTTCTTC. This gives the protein CASSRGTVTYNEQFF.

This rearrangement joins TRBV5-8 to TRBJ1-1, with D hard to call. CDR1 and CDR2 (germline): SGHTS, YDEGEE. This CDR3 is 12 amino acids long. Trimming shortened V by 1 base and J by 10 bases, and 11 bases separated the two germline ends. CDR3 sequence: CASSLPRRGAFF. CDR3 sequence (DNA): TGTGCCAGCAGCTTGCCCAGGAGAGGAGCTTTCTTT.

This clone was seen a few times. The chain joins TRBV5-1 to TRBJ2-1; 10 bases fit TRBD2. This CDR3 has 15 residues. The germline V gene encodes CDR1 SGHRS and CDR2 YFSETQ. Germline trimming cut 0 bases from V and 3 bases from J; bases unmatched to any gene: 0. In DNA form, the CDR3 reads TGCGCCAGCAGCTTGGTAGCGGGAGGCTACAATGAGCAGTTCTTC. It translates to CASSLVAGGYNEQFF.

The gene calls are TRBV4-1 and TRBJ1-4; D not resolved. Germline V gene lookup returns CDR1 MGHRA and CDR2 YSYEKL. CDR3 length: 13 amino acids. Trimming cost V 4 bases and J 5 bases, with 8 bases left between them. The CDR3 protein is CASSLTGNEKLFF. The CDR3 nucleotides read TGCGCCAGCAGCCTCACGGGAAATGAAAAACTGTTTTTT.

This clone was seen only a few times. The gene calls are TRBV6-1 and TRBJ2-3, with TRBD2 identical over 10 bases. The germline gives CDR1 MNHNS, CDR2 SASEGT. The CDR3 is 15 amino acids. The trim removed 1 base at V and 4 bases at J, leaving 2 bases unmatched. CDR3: CASSEEAGGPDTQYF. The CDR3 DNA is TGTGCCAGCAGTGAAGAAGCGGGGGGGCCAGATACGCAGTATTTT.

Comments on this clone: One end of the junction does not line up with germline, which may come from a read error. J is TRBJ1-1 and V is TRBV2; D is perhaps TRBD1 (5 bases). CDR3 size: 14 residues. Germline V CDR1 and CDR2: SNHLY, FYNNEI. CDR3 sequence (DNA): TGTGCCAGCAGTGAACGACAGATGAACATTGAAGCTTTCTTT. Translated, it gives CASSERQMNIEAFF.

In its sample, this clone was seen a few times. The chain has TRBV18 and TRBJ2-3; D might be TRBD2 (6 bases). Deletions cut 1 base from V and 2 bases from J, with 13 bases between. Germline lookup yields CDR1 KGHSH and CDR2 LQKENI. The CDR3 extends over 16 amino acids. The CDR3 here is CASSPLSDYNTDTQYF. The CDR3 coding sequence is TGTGCCAGCTCACCACTCTCGGACTACAACACAGATACGCAGTATTTT.

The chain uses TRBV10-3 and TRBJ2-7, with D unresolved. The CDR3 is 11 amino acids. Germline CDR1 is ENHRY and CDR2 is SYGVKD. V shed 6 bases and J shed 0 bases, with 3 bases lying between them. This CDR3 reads CAISSSYEQYF. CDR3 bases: TGTGCCATCAGCAGCTCCTACGAGCAGTACTTC.

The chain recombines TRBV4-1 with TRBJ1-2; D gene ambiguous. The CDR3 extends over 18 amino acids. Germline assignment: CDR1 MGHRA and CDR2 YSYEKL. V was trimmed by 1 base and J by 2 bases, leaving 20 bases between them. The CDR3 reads CASSQGRSLGRFNYGYTF. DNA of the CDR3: TGCGCCAGCAGCCAAGGTCGCTCCTTGGGCAGATTCAACTATGGCTACACCTTC.

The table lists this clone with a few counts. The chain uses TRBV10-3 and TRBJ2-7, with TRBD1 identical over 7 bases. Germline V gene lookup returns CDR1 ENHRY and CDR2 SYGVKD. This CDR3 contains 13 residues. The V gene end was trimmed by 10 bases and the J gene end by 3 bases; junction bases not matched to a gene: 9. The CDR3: CATKGQFLYEQYF. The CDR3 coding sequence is TGTGCCACCAAGGGACAGTTCCTCTACGAGCAGTACTTC.

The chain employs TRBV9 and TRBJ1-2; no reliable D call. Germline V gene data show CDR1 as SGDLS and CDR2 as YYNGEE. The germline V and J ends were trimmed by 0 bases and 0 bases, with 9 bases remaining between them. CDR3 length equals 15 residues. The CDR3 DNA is TGTGCCAGCAGCGTAGTCGCCTTAGCTAACTATGGCTACACCTTC. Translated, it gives CASSVVALANYGYTF.

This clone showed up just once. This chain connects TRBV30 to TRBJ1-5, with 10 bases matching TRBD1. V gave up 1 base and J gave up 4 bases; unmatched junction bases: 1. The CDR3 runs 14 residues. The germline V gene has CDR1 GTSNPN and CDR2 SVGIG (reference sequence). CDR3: CAWSAGQGNQPQHF. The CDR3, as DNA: TGTGCCTGGAGTGCGGGACAGGGGAATCAGCCCCAGCATTTT.

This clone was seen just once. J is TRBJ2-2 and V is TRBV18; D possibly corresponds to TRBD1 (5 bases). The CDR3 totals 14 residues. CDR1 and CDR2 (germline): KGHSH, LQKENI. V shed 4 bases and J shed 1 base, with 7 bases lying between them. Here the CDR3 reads CASSHGQNTGELFF. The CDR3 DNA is TGTGCCAGCTCACACGGACAGAACACCGGGGAGCTGTTTTTT. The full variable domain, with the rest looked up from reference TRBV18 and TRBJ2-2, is NAGVMQNPRHLVRRRGQEARLRCSPMKGHSHVYWYRQLPEEGLKFMVYLQKENIIDESGMPKERFSAEFPKEGPSILRIQQVVRGDSAAYFCASSHGQNTGELFFGEGSRLTVL.

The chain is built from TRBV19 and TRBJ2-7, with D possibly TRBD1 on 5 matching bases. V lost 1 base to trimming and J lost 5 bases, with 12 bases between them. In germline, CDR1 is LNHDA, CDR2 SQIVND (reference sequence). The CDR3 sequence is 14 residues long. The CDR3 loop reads CASSIAQADDEQYF. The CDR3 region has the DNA TGTGCCAGTAGTATAGCACAGGCTGACGACGAGCAGTACTTC.